One and the same sample provided the 26 T cell receptor beta chains below, sequenced in a study of OX40 agonist ivuxolimab in advanced cancers. The method was immunoSEQ multiplex PCR; TCRdb's version includes in-frame clones alone and lacks a portion of them. The sample lists 35,000 to 50,000 clones, 75% to 90% occurring once. This specimen consisted of CD4+ or CD8+ T cells sorted from blood, obtained in a trial of the OX40 agonist ivuxolimab. The receptors here all came from an adult with an advanced solid tumor such as melanoma, head and neck, liver or kidney cancer.

CDR3 in amino acids: CASRGEIGETQYF. The CDR3 nucleotides are TGTGCCAGCAGAGGGGAAATCGGAGAGACCCAGTACTTC. This rearrangement joins TRBV2 to TRBJ2-5, with TRBD1 as a possible D gene (5 bases). CDR1 SNHLY and CDR2 FYNNEI come from the germline V gene. CDR3 length equals 13 residues. V shed 6 bases and J shed 4 bases, with 12 bases lying between them. Supplemented by reference TRBV2 and TRBJ2-5, the full variable domain reads EPEVTQTPSHQVTQMGQEVILRCVPISNHLYFYWYRQILGQKVEFLVSFYNNEISEKSEIFDDQFSVERPDGSNFTLKIRSTKLEDSAMYFCASRGEIGETQYFGPGTRLLVL.

Relative to its sample, this clone is medium-sized. Within the sample, other DNA sequences also encode this same CDR3. The gene calls are TRBV27 and TRBJ1-1; no definite D call. The germline CDR1 and CDR2 sequences are MNHEY and SMNVEV (reference sequence). Trimming shortened V by 5 bases and J by 3 bases, and 10 bases separated the two germline ends. The CDR3 sequence is 13 residues long. Here the CDR3 reads CASSATYHTEAFF. CDR3 nucleotide sequence: TGTGCCAGCAGTGCGACGTACCACACTGAAGCTTTCTTT.

The chain has TRBV2 and TRBJ1-1; D gene ambiguous. The V end lost 0 bases, the J end lost 1 base, and 6 bases lay between the germline ends. This CDR3 is built from 14 residues. Germline values: CDR1 SNHLY, CDR2 FYNNEI. The CDR3 DNA follows: TGTGCCAGCAGTGAAGCTACACCGAACACTGAAGCTTTCTTT. Translating gives CASSEATPNTEAFF.

The chain links TRBV6-5 to TRBJ2-7; D gene ambiguous. The V gene's germline CDR1 is MNHEY and CDR2 SVGAGI. This CDR3 has 13 residues. Deletions cut 5 bases from V and 0 bases from J, with 8 bases between. CDR3 nucleotides: TGTGCCAGCAGTCCGGAGAGCTCCTACGAGCAGTACGTC. Amino acids: CASSPESSYEQYV.

V and J are TRBV10-3 and TRBJ2-3; TRBD1 matches at 7 bases. J lost 2 bases, V lost 5 bases, and 4 bases had no gene match. Looked up from germline, CDR1 is ENHRY and CDR2 is SYGVKD. CDR3 length: 14 amino acids. The CDR3 DNA reads as TGTGCCATCAGTCAGGGGGTGGACACAGATACGCAGTATTTT. Amino acid sequence: CAISQGVDTDTQYF.

The rearrangement joins TRBV11-2 to TRBJ1-1; no firm D call. The CDR3 is 13 amino acids. V lost 6 bases and J 7 bases, leaving 15 bases between the germline ends. Germline V gene data show CDR1 as SGHAT and CDR2 as FQNNGV. CDR3 nucleotides: TGTGCCAGCAGTCGCCCGGGGTCTTATGAAGCTTTCTTT. This codes for CASSRPGSYEAFF.

The chain joins TRBV6-5 to TRBJ1-5; the match to TRBD1 covers 7 bases. Germline V gene data show CDR1 as MNHEY and CDR2 as SVGAGI. This CDR3 region has 14 residues. After removal of 6 bases from V and 7 bases from J, the junction contained 9 bases not matched to a gene. CDR3 in amino acids: CASSQGTVDQPQHF. The CDR3 DNA reads as TGTGCCAGCAGCCAAGGGACAGTGGACCAGCCCCAGCATTTT.

This sequence joins TRBV9 and TRBJ1-1; D call uncertain. Trimming took off 0 bases at V and 5 bases at J, with 5 bases between the two ends. Looked up from germline, CDR1 is SGDLS and CDR2 is YYNGEE. The CDR3 is 12 residues long. CDR3 sequence: CASSVGGTEAFF. Written as DNA, the CDR3 is TGTGCCAGCAGCGTAGGGGGTACTGAAGCTTTCTTT.

This chain links TRBV27 with TRBJ2-3; no clear D. V lost 6 bases and J 2 bases, leaving 12 bases between the germline ends. This CDR3 is 14 amino acids long. Germline CDR1 MNHEY, CDR2 SMNVEV (reference sequence). CDR3: CASSPRMFTDTQYF. CDR3 DNA sequence: TGTGCCAGCAGCCCCCGCATGTTCACAGATACGCAGTATTTT.

V is TRBV4-3 and J is TRBJ1-3, with D unresolved. The CDR3 spans 15 residues. Trimming left V 1 base short and J 2 bases short, with 9 bases between. Germline V gives CDR1 LGHNA, CDR2 YSLEER. CDR3: CASSQGTAAGNTIYF. In DNA form, the CDR3 reads TGCGCCAGCAGCCAAGGGACGGCCGCTGGAAACACCATATATTTT.

The chain combines TRBV6-5 with TRBJ2-7, with D unresolved. V was trimmed by 0 bases and J by 3 bases, leaving 9 bases between them. Germline V gene lookup returns CDR1 MNHEY and CDR2 SVGAGI. The CDR3 covers 14 residues. The CDR3 DNA reads TGTGCCAGCAGTTACTCAGGCCACTTCTACGAGCAGTACTTC. Protein sequence: CASSYSGHFYEQYF.

The CDR3 reads CASSLDRKSSGNTIYF. In DNA, the CDR3 is TGTGCCAGCAGTTTAGACAGGAAAAGCTCTGGAAACACCATATATTTT. The rearrangement joins TRBV28 to TRBJ1-3; the D gene is possibly TRBD1 (6 bases). CDR3 length equals 16 residues. Trimming took 2 bases from V and 0 from J, leaving 11 bases between them. Germline values: CDR1 MDHEN, CDR2 SYDVKM.

This clone occurred once. This chain joins TRBV5-1 and TRBJ2-3; 10 bases align to TRBD2. Germline V lookup: CDR1 SGHRS, CDR2 YFSETQ. The CDR3 covers 16 residues. V shed 0 bases and J 3 bases; nucleotides not matched to a gene: 4. Written as DNA, the CDR3 is TGCGCCAGCAGCTTGGAACTAGCGGGAATGACAGATACGCAGTATTTT. It translates to CASSLELAGMTDTQYF.

This clone showed up just once. The chain recombines TRBV27 with TRBJ1-1; D might be TRBD1 (5 bases). Germline CDR1 MNHEY, CDR2 SMNVEV (reference sequence). With 7 bases removed from V and 1 base from J, the gap between germline ends came to 19 bases. The CDR3 has 16 amino acids. This CDR3 is CASTNLGGSQNTEAFF. In DNA form, the CDR3 reads TGTGCCAGCACAAATCTGGGGGGATCCCAGAACACTGAAGCTTTCTTT.

The genes are TRBV29-1 and TRBJ2-7, with 12 bases aligning to TRBD1. Germline V gene data show CDR1 as SQVTM and CDR2 as ANQGSEA. The CDR3 is 13 residues long. V shed 6 bases, J shed 5 bases, and the junction held 5 bases outside the gene matches. The CDR3 loop reads CSVTGTGGHEQYF. DNA of the CDR3: TGCAGCGTAACCGGGACAGGGGGCCACGAGCAGTACTTC.

The V and J genes are TRBV13 and TRBJ2-1; 14 bases are a match to TRBD2. The CDR3 is made up of 16 amino acids. The V gene end was trimmed by 5 bases and the J gene end by 7 bases; junction bases not matched to a gene: 7. The germline gives CDR1 PRHDT, CDR2 FYEKMQ (reference sequence). The CDR3 is CASSASGTSGRNEQFF. The CDR3 DNA follows: TGTGCCAGCAGCGCATCCGGGACTAGCGGGAGAAATGAGCAGTTCTTC.

The rearrangement joins TRBV9 to TRBJ2-1; TRBD2 matches 8 bases. This CDR3 region has 17 residues. Germline CDR1 reads SGDLS; CDR2 reads YYNGEE. V trimming: 4 bases; J trimming: 10 bases; junction bases outside the gene matches: 19. As DNA, the CDR3 is TGTGCCAGCAGCCACCCGGGAGGGGCTAGCGGCCTGTCCGAGCAGTTCTTC. Amino acids: CASSHPGGASGLSEQFF.

The rearrangement links TRBV27 to TRBJ1-2, with 8 bases matching TRBD1. The length of the CDR3 is 13 residues. After removal of 5 bases from V and 11 bases from J, the junction contained 10 bases not matched to a gene. Per germline, CDR1 MNHEY and CDR2 SMNVEV (reference sequence). CDR3 sequence (DNA): TGTGCCAGCAGTCCAGGACAGGGTTCTAGGTACACCTTC. Translation: CASSPGQGSRYTF.

The chain carries TRBV28 and TRBJ1-5; D may be TRBD1 (6 bases). In germline, CDR1 is MDHEN, CDR2 SYDVKM. V lost 4 bases and J lost 2, with 9 bases in between. The CDR3 totals 14 residues. This CDR3 is CASSYRDRNQPQHF. The CDR3 region has the DNA TGTGCCAGCAGTTACAGGGACCGCAATCAGCCCCAGCATTTT.

The V and J genes are TRBV5-1 and TRBJ2-5; D remains unclear. The V gene's germline CDR1 is SGHRS and CDR2 YFSETQ. V lost 0 bases and J 4 bases, leaving 10 bases between the germline ends. The CDR3 has 14 amino acids. CDR3 loop: CASSLDDVIETQYF. As DNA, the CDR3 is TGCGCCAGCAGCTTGGATGACGTTATAGAGACCCAGTACTTC. The variable domain in full, with the rest retrieved from reference TRBV5-1 and TRBJ2-5, is KAGVTQTPRYLIKTRGQQVTLSCSPISGHRSVSWYQQTPGQGLQFLFEYFSETQRNKGNFPGRFSGRQFSNSRSEMNVSTLELGDSALYLCASSLDDVIETQYFGPGTRLLVL.

The J gene is TRBJ2-3, the V gene TRBV14; 13 bases line up with TRBD2. The CDR3 is made up of 18 amino acids. Trimming removed 0 bases from V and 2 bases from J; junction bases left unmatched: 5. In germline, CDR1 is SGHDN, CDR2 FVKESK. CDR3: CASSQDALAGGPTDTQYF. The CDR3 DNA is TGTGCCAGCAGCCAAGATGCACTAGCGGGAGGGCCCACAGATACGCAGTATTTT.

The chain employs TRBV11-3 and TRBJ2-5; D perhaps matches TRBD2 (6 bases). Germline V CDR1 and CDR2: SGHNT, YENEEA. This CDR3 contains 14 residues. V lost 4 bases to trimming and J lost 4 bases, with 13 bases between them. Written as DNA, the CDR3 is TGTGCCAGCAGCTCCGGGACTCTCGGAGAGACCCAGTACTTC. It translates to CASSSGTLGETQYF.

The chain employs TRBV5-6 and TRBJ2-5; 9 nucleotides agree with TRBD1. V was pared by 1 base and J by 5 bases, with 12 bases of the junction left unmatched. Looked up from germline, CDR1 is SGHDT and CDR2 is YYEEEE. This CDR3 contains 17 residues. CDR3 nucleotide sequence: TGTGCCAGCAGCTTGACAGGGGGCGCAAGGCCGAAGGAGACCCAGTACTTC. It translates to CASSLTGGARPKETQYF.

The genes are TRBV7-8 and TRBJ2-7, with 11 bases that match TRBD2. Germline CDR1 reads SGHVS; CDR2 reads FQNEAQ. This CDR3 has 15 residues. Losses at the gene ends were 2 bases for V and 5 bases for J; bases not matched to a gene: 5. The CDR3 here is CASSLTSGSPHEQYF. The CDR3 nucleotides read TGTGCCAGCAGCTTAACTAGCGGGAGTCCCCACGAGCAGTACTTC.

This clone was counted once. The V call is TRBV19, the J call TRBJ1-2, with D possibly matching TRBD1 (5 bases). The V gene's germline CDR1 is LNHDA and CDR2 SQIVND (reference sequence). Trimming removed 5 bases at V and 4 bases at J, with 11 bases between. The CDR3 sequence is 13 residues long. The CDR3 loop reads CASSPGWGYGYTF. As DNA, the CDR3 is TGTGCCAGTAGTCCAGGGTGGGGCTATGGCTACACCTTC.

The rearrangement links TRBV4-1 to TRBJ1-2, with D unresolved. The germline V and J ends were trimmed by 4 bases and 3 bases, with 21 bases remaining between them. The germline CDR1 and CDR2 sequences are MGHRA and YSYEKL. This CDR3 comprises 17 residues. In DNA, the CDR3 is TGCGCCAGCAGCCGTTCTCTCGGAGAGTCAAAATACTATGGCTACACCTTC. Protein product: CASSRSLGESKYYGYTF.